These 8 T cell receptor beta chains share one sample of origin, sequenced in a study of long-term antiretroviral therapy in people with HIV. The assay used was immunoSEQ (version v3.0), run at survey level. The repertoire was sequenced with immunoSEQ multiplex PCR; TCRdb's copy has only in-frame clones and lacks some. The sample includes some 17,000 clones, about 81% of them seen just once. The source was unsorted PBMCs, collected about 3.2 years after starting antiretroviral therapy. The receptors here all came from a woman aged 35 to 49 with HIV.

CDR3 in DNA: TGTGCCATCAGTGAGAACATGATGAACACTGAAGCTTTCTTT. Translated: CAISENMMNTEAFF. V and J are TRBV10-3 and TRBJ1-1, with D uncertain. CDR3 length equals 14 residues. The V and J ends lost 2 bases and 0 bases respectively, with 7 bases between them. In germline, CDR1 is ENHRY, CDR2 SYGVKD.

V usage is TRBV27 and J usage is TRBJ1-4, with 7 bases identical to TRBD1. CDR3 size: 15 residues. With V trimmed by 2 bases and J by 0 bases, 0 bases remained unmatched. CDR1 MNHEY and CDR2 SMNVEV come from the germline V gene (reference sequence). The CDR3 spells CASSLGTATNEKLFF. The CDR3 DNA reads TGTGCCAGCAGTTTAGGGACAGCAACTAATGAAAAACTGTTTTTT.

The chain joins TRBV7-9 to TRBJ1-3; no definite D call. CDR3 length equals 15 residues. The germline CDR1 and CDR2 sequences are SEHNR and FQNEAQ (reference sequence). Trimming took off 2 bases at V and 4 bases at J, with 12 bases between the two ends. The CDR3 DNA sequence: TGTGCCAGCAGCTTATTCGGAACGGGAGGAAACACCATATATTTT. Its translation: CASSLFGTGGNTIYF.

This CDR3 is CASSLSQGEPYGYTF. CDR3 nucleotide sequence: TGTGCCAGCAGCTTGTCACAGGGGGAACCATATGGCTACACCTTC. The chain uses TRBV5-5 and TRBJ1-2, with TRBD1 identical over 8 bases. With 1 base clipped from V and 5 bases from J, the junction kept 7 bases outside the gene matches. The CDR3 runs to 15 residues. Germline CDR1 reads SGHKS; CDR2 reads YYEKEE (reference sequence).

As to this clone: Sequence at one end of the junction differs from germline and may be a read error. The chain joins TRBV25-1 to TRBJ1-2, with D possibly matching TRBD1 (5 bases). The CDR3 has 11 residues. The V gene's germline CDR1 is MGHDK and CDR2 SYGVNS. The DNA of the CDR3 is TGTGCCAGCAGTGAATCGTCCGGGACCTACTTC. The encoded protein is CASSESSGTYF.

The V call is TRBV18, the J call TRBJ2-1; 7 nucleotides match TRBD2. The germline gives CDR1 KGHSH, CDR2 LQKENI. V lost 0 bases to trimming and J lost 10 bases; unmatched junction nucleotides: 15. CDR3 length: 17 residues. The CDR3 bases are TGTGCCAGCTCACCACCGGGCGGGGGTTTCTCGGCGGAGGAGCAGTTCTTC. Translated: CASSPPGGGFSAEEQFF.

CDR3 coding DNA: TGCGCCAGCAGCTTGGGAGCGGGGGGCCCCTATGAGCAGTTCTTC. It is translated as CASSLGAGGPYEQFF. This chain links TRBV5-1 with TRBJ2-1; 9 nucleotides align to TRBD2. Per the germline V gene, CDR1 is SGHRS and CDR2 is YFSETQ. V was pared by 0 bases and J by 8 bases, with 6 bases of the junction left unmatched. The CDR3 is 15 amino acids.

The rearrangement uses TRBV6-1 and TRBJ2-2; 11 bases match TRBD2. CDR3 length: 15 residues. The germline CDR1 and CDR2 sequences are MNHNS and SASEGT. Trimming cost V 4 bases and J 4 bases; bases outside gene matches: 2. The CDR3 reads CASSGLAGFTGELFF. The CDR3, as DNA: TGTGCCAGCAGTGGACTAGCGGGGTTCACCGGGGAGCTGTTTTTT.